These 29 T cell receptor beta chains were sequenced from one sample in a study of blood T cell repertoires in COVID-19. This table comes from immunoSEQ multiplex PCR, and its TCRdb copy is limited to in-frame clones, with some not included. Of under 250,000 clones in the sample, approximately 90% are singletons; the top ten hold roughly 0.7%. Input material: peripheral blood. These receptors all stem from a middle-aged man with acute or convalescent COVID-19.

The chain recombines TRBV5-1 with TRBJ2-2; D remains unclear. V lost 6 bases to trimming and J lost 0 bases, with 12 bases between them. CDR1 and CDR2 from the germline V gene are SGHRS and YFSETQ. The CDR3 length is 15 residues. The CDR3 is CASNTPPPNTGELFF. In nucleotides, the CDR3 is TGCGCCAGCAACACCCCCCCGCCGAACACCGGGGAGCTGTTTTTT.

This clone was counted a single time. The chain carries TRBV25-1 and TRBJ2-3; unclear D gene. The CDR3 runs 14 residues. V lost 1 base to trimming and J lost 3 bases, with 8 bases between them. Germline V gives CDR1 MGHDK, CDR2 SYGVNS. The CDR3 DNA reads TGTGCCAGCAGTGAATTTTCCCTGACAGATACGCAGTATTTT. As protein: CASSEFSLTDTQYF.

The V call is TRBV30, the J call TRBJ2-3, with D unclear. This CDR3 has 13 amino acids. CDR1 and CDR2 from the germline V gene are GTSNPN and SVGIG (reference sequence). Between the trimmed V and J ends, which lost 3 bases and 2 bases, there was a span of 9 bases. The chain's CDR3 is CAWRWQDTDTQYF. The CDR3 bases are TGTGCCTGGAGGTGGCAGGACACAGATACGCAGTATTTT.

This clone is a singleton in its sample. The chain employs TRBV18 and TRBJ1-5; the match to TRBD1 covers 8 bases. V was pared by 1 base and J by 2 bases, with 1 base of the junction left unmatched. Looked up from germline, CDR1 is KGHSH and CDR2 is LQKENI. The length of the CDR3 is 15 residues. The DNA of the CDR3 is TGTGCCAGCTCACCACAGGGACAGGGCAATCAGCCCCAGCATTTT. Amino acids: CASSPQGQGNQPQHF.

This chain uses TRBV10-3 with TRBJ1-4; the D is unclear. The CDR3 sequence is 14 residues long. Trimming shortened V by 8 bases and J by 0 bases, and 10 bases separated the two germline ends. Germline CDR1 ENHRY, CDR2 SYGVKD. CDR3 coding DNA: TGTGCCATCGCCGCGGCCGCAACTAATGAAAAACTGTTTTTT. This translates into CAIAAAATNEKLFF.

The J gene is TRBJ1-2, the V gene TRBV2; D is undetermined. CDR1 is SNHLY, CDR2 FYNNEI, per germline. V lost 4 bases and J lost 4, with 10 bases in between. The CDR3 runs 13 residues. Written as DNA, the CDR3 is TGTGCCAGCAGTGCGCGGGGTCCCTATGGCTACACCTTC. Translated, it gives CASSARGPYGYTF.

This clone showed up just a few times. The chain couples TRBV5-4 to TRBJ2-5; possibly TRBD2 for D (7 bases). Trimming pared 3 bases from V and 2 bases from J, leaving 17 bases between. The CDR3 is 16 amino acids. Germline CDR1 reads SGHNT; CDR2 reads YYREEE (reference sequence). CDR3 region: CASSSKRGGAQETQYF. DNA for the CDR3: TGTGCCAGCAGCTCCAAAAGGGGGGGGGCTCAAGAGACCCAGTACTTC.

This chain connects TRBV2 to TRBJ1-2, with 9 bases aligning to TRBD1. Germline trimming cut 5 bases from V and 4 bases from J; bases unmatched to any gene: 14. CDR3 length: 17 amino acids. Looked up from germline, CDR1 is SNHLY and CDR2 is FYNNEI. The CDR3 loop is CASSFLPGTGSPYGYTF. CDR3 DNA: TGTGCCAGCAGTTTCCTTCCCGGGACAGGGTCCCCCTATGGCTACACCTTC.

J is TRBJ2-7 and V is TRBV27, with D possibly TRBD1 on 6 matching bases. Germline V CDR1 and CDR2: MNHEY, SMNVEV (reference sequence). V was shortened by 4 bases and J by 2 bases, with 12 bases between the two germline ends. This CDR3 comprises 14 residues. CDR3 nucleotides: TGTGCCAGCAGTTCCAACAGGGTTACCTACGAGCAGTACTTC. It specifies CASSSNRVTYEQYF.

The CDR3 spells CASSQAPSRVETQYF. CDR3 DNA: TGCGCCAGCAGCCAAGCACCGAGCAGGGTCGAGACCCAGTACTTC. The chain links TRBV4-3 to TRBJ2-5, with D perhaps TRBD1 (5 bases). Germline CDR1 reads LGHNA; CDR2 reads YSLEER. V gave up 1 base and J gave up 5 bases, with 14 bases separating them. The CDR3 consists of 15 residues.

The rearrangement links TRBV7-2 to TRBJ2-1, with 10 bases that match TRBD2. This CDR3 contains 15 residues. After removal of 1 base from V and 7 bases from J, the junction contained 4 bases not matched to a gene. Germline assignment: CDR1 SGHTA and CDR2 FQGNSA. CDR3 sequence (DNA): TGTGCCAGCAGCTTAGGACTAGCGGGTAGAAATGAGCAGTTCTTC. As protein: CASSLGLAGRNEQFF.

The rearrangement links TRBV5-1 to TRBJ2-3; D is ambiguous. V lost 1 base, J lost 2 bases, and 8 bases lay in between. Germline V gene lookup returns CDR1 SGHRS and CDR2 YFSETQ. This CDR3 spans 14 amino acids. The CDR3: CASSLTRYTDTQYF. CDR3 nucleotide sequence: TGCGCCAGCAGCTTGACGAGATACACAGATACGCAGTATTTT.

This sequence joins TRBV30 and TRBJ1-6; unclear D gene. Trimming shortened V by 0 bases and J by 7 bases, and 7 bases separated the two germline ends. CDR1 is GTSNPN and CDR2 is SVGIG in the germline V gene (reference sequence). This CDR3 spans 13 amino acids. CDR3 sequence reads: CAWSVIRNSPLHF. CDR3 nucleotide sequence: TGTGCCTGGAGTGTGATCAGAAATTCACCCCTCCACTTT. Together with reference TRBV30 and TRBJ1-6, the CDR3 gives the full variable domain: SQTIHQWPATLVQPVGSPLSLECTVEGTSNPNLYWYRQAAGRGLQLLFYSVGIGQISSEVPQNLSASRPQDRQFILSSKKLLLSDSGFYLCAWSVIRNSPLHFGNGTRLTVT.

The chain has TRBV7-9 and TRBJ1-1, with 8 nucleotides matching TRBD1. V shed 2 bases and J 5 bases; nucleotides not matched to a gene: 10. The germline gives CDR1 SEHNR, CDR2 FQNEAQ (reference sequence). The CDR3 has 16 amino acids. The CDR3 loop reads CASSLPRTGMRTEAFF. In DNA form, the CDR3 reads TGTGCCAGCAGCTTACCGCGGACAGGGATGAGGACTGAAGCTTTCTTT. The entire variable domain, with the rest obtained from reference TRBV7-9 and TRBJ1-1, is as follows: DTGVSQNPRHKITKRGQNVTFRCDPISEHNRLYWYRQTLGQGPEFLTYFQNEAQLEKSRLLSDRFSAERPKGSFSTLEIQRTEQGDSAMYLCASSLPRTGMRTEAFFGQGTRLTVV.

The V gene is TRBV3-1 (or the pseudogene TRBV3-2), the J gene TRBJ1-6; the D gene is possibly TRBD1 (6 bases). This CDR3 region has 15 residues. Deletions cut 2 bases from V and 7 bases from J, with 12 bases between. Germline values: CDR1 LGHDT, CDR2 YNNKEL (reference sequence). The CDR3 bases are TGTGCCAGCAGCCAATCTGGACAGTCCAATTCACCCCTCCACTTT. This codes for CASSQSGQSNSPLHF.

The genes are TRBV7-9 and TRBJ1-6; D ambiguous. The CDR3 sequence is 16 residues long. V gave up 5 bases and J gave up 10 bases, with 21 bases separating them. CDR1 and CDR2 (germline): SEHNR, FQNEAQ (reference sequence). Here the CDR3 reads CASSPIPLTAGSPLHF. CDR3 nucleotide sequence: TGTGCCAGCAGCCCAATACCACTTACAGCCGGATCACCCCTCCACTTT.

This clone was counted only a few times. The rearrangement uses TRBV9 and TRBJ2-5, with TRBD2 matching over 13 bases. The CDR3 loop spans 16 amino acids. Unmatched junction bases numbered 5, after V lost 3 bases and J lost 3 bases. Germline V lookup: CDR1 SGDLS, CDR2 YYNGEE. Here the CDR3 reads CASSAGLAGYEETQYF. CDR3 bases: TGTGCCAGCAGCGCGGGACTAGCGGGATACGAAGAGACCCAGTACTTC.

V gene TRBV7-9 combines with J gene TRBJ2-3, with 7 bases fitting TRBD1. Per germline, CDR1 SEHNR and CDR2 FQNEAQ (reference sequence). This CDR3 is 14 amino acids long. V gave up 5 bases and J gave up 6 bases; unmatched junction bases: 8. The CDR3 DNA sequence: TGTGCCAGCAGCCACAGACAGGGTGGGGATACGCAGTATTTT. It specifies CASSHRQGGDTQYF.

V usage is TRBV4-1 and J usage is TRBJ2-7; TRBD1 matches 10 bases. This CDR3 comprises 14 residues. CDR1 is MGHRA, CDR2 YSYEKL, per germline. J lost 5 bases, V lost 4 bases, and 5 bases had no gene match. The CDR3 DNA follows: TGCGCCAGCAGCCGCCGACAGGGGGCCCACGAGCAGTACTTC. Its protein is CASSRRQGAHEQYF.

The chain uses TRBV7-9 and TRBJ2-6; 8 bases fit TRBD1. CDR1 and CDR2 (germline): SEHNR, FQNEAQ (reference sequence). V lost 6 bases to trimming and J lost 2 bases; unmatched junction nucleotides: 9. The CDR3 runs 17 residues. Here the CDR3 DNA reads TGTGCCAGCAGTTACAATCCAGGGGGCGCTGGGGCCAACGTCCTGACTTTC. Protein product: CASSYNPGGAGANVLTF.

The chain combines TRBV11-1 with TRBJ1-1; D is perhaps TRBD1 (5 bases). Germline lookup yields CDR1 SGHAT and CDR2 FQDESV (reference sequence). The V end was cut by 2 bases, the J end by 4 bases, with 8 bases between. The CDR3 has 13 residues. The CDR3 reads CASSLIRGTEAFF. CDR3 sequence (DNA): TGTGCCAGCAGCTTAATTAGGGGCACTGAAGCTTTCTTT. Combining the CDR3 with reference TRBV11-1 and TRBJ1-1 gives the whole variable domain EAEVAQSPRYKITEKSQAVAFWCDPISGHATLYWYRQILGQGPELLVQFQDESVVDDSQLPKDRFSAERLKGVDSTLKIQPAELGDSAMYLCASSLIRGTEAFFGQGTRLTVV.

The rearrangement uses TRBV5-8 and TRBJ1-1; 9 bases map to TRBD1. The length of the CDR3 is 16 residues. V trimming: 4 bases; J trimming: 5 bases; junction bases outside the gene matches: 12. Germline V gene data show CDR1 as SGHTS and CDR2 as YDEGEE. CDR3 sequence (DNA): TGTGCCAGCAGCCCGAGGACAGGGGTTAGGGGTACTGAAGCTTTCTTT. Translating gives CASSPRTGVRGTEAFF.

On this clone: Additional DNA sequences in this sample encode the identical CDR3. This sequence joins TRBV30 and TRBJ2-7, with D possibly matching TRBD1 (6 bases). Between the trimmed V and J ends, which lost 0 bases and 4 bases, there was a span of 7 bases. The CDR3 sequence is 12 residues long. CDR1 and CDR2 (germline): GTSNPN, SVGIG (reference sequence). The chain's CDR3 is CAWSVQGYEQYF. Here the CDR3 DNA reads TGTGCCTGGAGTGTACAGGGTTACGAGCAGTACTTC.

This chain uses TRBV3-1 (or the pseudogene TRBV3-2) with TRBJ1-3, with 7 bases aligning to TRBD1. With V trimmed by 4 bases and J by 7 bases, 13 bases remained unmatched. CDR1 is LGHDT and CDR2 is YNNKEL in the germline V gene (reference sequence). The CDR3 has 16 amino acids. The CDR3 region is CASSLSLQGNRNTIYF. The DNA for the CDR3 is TGTGCCAGCAGCCTCTCCTTACAGGGGAACAGGAACACCATATATTTT.

The V gene is TRBV4-1, the J gene TRBJ2-4; D not resolved. Trimming stripped 3 bases from V and 8 bases from J, with 14 bases between. This CDR3 comprises 14 residues. Germline V gene data show CDR1 as MGHRA and CDR2 as YSYEKL. Written as DNA, the CDR3 is TGCGCCAGCAGCCAGGCAGAACCTCCTGACATTCAGTACTTC. Its translation is CASSQAEPPDIQYF.

CDR3 coding DNA: TGTGCCAGCAGTTTTCTTGGACAGGGAGTAAACTATGGCTACACCTTC. This encodes CASSFLGQGVNYGYTF. This chain uses TRBV27 with TRBJ1-2; 8 bases map to TRBD1. V was pared by 3 bases and J by 2 bases, with 8 bases of the junction left unmatched. Germline V gives CDR1 MNHEY, CDR2 SMNVEV (reference sequence). This CDR3 has 16 amino acids.

V gene TRBV2 combines with J gene TRBJ1-5; a possible D gene is TRBD1 (6 bases). The CDR3 length is 14 residues. Germline CDR1 and CDR2: SNHLY and FYNNEI. Trimming took 2 bases from V and 7 from J, leaving 12 bases between them. CDR3 sequence reads: CASSETGGRQPQHF. The CDR3 nucleotides read TGTGCCAGCAGTGAAACGGGGGGGCGGCAGCCCCAGCATTTT.

The rearrangement joins TRBV19 to TRBJ2-7; 7 bases line up with TRBD2. This CDR3 has 16 amino acids. Losses at the gene ends were 1 base for V and 3 bases for J; bases not matched to a gene: 9. From germline, CDR1 is LNHDA and CDR2 SQIVND (reference sequence). For the CDR3, the DNA is TGTGCCAGTAGTATAGGATCGGGGGAGGGCCGCTACGAGCAGTACTTC. Its translation: CASSIGSGEGRYEQYF.

The rearrangement joins TRBV5-5 to TRBJ2-2, with TRBD1 matching over 7 bases. The CDR3 runs 14 residues. Unmatched junction bases numbered 4, after V lost 2 bases and J lost 6 bases. Germline CDR1 and CDR2: SGHKS and YYEKEE (reference sequence). The CDR3: CASSFTGVSGELFF. In DNA form, the CDR3 reads TGTGCCAGCAGCTTTACAGGGGTCTCCGGGGAGCTGTTTTTT.